This TCR beta chain was observed in a study of T cells expressing NK-cell markers. Study details: The authors derived TCR beta repertoires from sorted CD3+CD56+NKG2C+, CD3+CD56+NKG2C- and CD3+CD56-NKG2C+ T cells. Points from the study as a whole: Six or seven donors had dominant NKG2C+ clonotypes that comprised about 1.0-8% of their CD8+ T cells.

For TCR beta, cDNA was produced by 5'RACE template switching with UMIs. TCRdb re-called the 5' RACE reads and shows each CDR3 protein once, DNA omitted. The data show under 600,000 distinct CDR3 sequences, and the top ten clones hold more than 1.4%. The germline V gene has CDR1 SGHNT and CDR2 YENEEA. The CDR3 loop spans 11 amino acids. Comments on this clonotype: Its antigen is unidentified.

The rearrangement joins TRBV11-3 to TRBJ2-2. The sequence derives from a woman between 45 and 65 years old in good health. The specimen was blood T cells: a sorted CD56 or NKG2C T cell subset, CD4+ or CD8+ T cells, or bulk PBMC T cells (not recorded which). The CDR3 protein is CASSLKGELFF.